The 5 T cell receptor beta chains presented below share a single source sample, sequenced in a study of T cell repertoires in cytomegalovirus infection. In TCRdb, the reads were re-called with MiXCR into one record per CDR3 protein. The data contain roughly 630,000 distinct CDR3 sequences, 20% to 30% of them singletons. The sample taken for sequencing was CD8+ T cells from PBMCs. Receptors originate from a human donor in good health (CMV status not recorded). Some clones in this sample may be carry-over from other donors' samples.

The chain uses TRBV7-6 and TRBJ2-3; possible D gene TRBD2, 7 bases. Trimming pared 5 bases from V and 5 bases from J, leaving 17 bases between. This CDR3 region has 15 residues. The germline gives CDR1 SGHVS, CDR2 FNYEAQ. CDR3 nucleotide sequence: TGTGCCAGCAGCGTGACGGGGGGCCGGGGAGATACGCAGTATTTT. The encoded protein is CASSVTGGRGDTQYF.

This chain connects TRBV19 to TRBJ1-2; possibly TRBD1 for D (6 bases). Germline CDR1 is LNHDA and CDR2 is SQIVND (reference sequence). This CDR3 is 14 amino acids long. The CDR3 loop is CVTDTPGHPFGYTF. The CDR3 bases are TGTGTCACTGATACCCCGGGACATCCATTTGGCTACACCTTC. Looking up the rest from reference TRBV19 and TRBJ1-2 gives the full variable domain: DGGITQSPKYLFRKEGQNVTLSCEQNLNHDAMYWYRQDPGQGLRLIYYSQIVNDFQKGDIAEGYSVSREKKESFPLTVTSAQKNPTAFYLCVTDTPGHPFGYTFGSGTRLTVV.

On this clonotype: A clone one base away is much larger, so this may be a read error. V is TRBV7-6 and J is TRBJ2-1; D is tentatively TRBD1 or TRBD2 (5 bases each). The CDR3 extends over 16 amino acids. Germline assignment: CDR1 SGHVS and CDR2 FNYEAQ. The V and J ends lost 6 bases and 10 bases respectively, with 25 bases between them. In nucleotides, the CDR3 is TGTGCCAGCAGTAACTCATGGACTCGGGGCCAATTGGAGCAGTTCTTC. It translates to CASSNSWTRGQLEQFF.

This clonotype was detected only a few times. The V and J genes are TRBV6-2 or TRBV6-3 and TRBJ2-2; tentatively, D is TRBD2 (6 bases). Germline CDR1 and CDR2: MNHEY and SVGEGT. The CDR3 sequence is 18 residues long. V was pared by 8 bases and J by 3 bases, with 25 bases between. CDR3 nucleotide sequence: TGTGCCAGCTGCAGTGACCTAGCGACTTACCCTTACACCGGGGAGCTGTTTTTT. It codes for CASCSDLATYPYTGELFF.

The V and J genes are TRBV20-1 and TRBJ2-3; D unresolved. The CDR3 length is 14 residues. V was cut by 0 bases and J by 1 base, with 8 bases left in between. The germline gives CDR1 DFQATT, CDR2 SNEGSKA (reference sequence). CDR3 sequence reads: CSARDRARTDTQYF. As DNA, the CDR3 is TGCAGTGCTAGAGACCGGGCCCGCACAGATACGCAGTATTTT.